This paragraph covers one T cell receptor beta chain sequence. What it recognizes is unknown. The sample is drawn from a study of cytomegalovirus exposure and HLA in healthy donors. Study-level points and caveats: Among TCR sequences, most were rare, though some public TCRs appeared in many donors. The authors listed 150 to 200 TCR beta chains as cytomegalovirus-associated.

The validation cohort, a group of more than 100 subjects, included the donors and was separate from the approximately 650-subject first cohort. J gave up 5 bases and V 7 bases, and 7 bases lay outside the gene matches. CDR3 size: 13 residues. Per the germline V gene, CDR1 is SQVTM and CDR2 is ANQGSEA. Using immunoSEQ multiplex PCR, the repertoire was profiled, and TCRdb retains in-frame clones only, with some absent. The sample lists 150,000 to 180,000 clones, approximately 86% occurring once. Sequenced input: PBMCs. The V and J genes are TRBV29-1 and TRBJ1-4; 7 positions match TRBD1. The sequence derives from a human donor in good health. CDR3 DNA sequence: TGCAGCGCACAGGGGACAGCGAATGAAAAACTGTTTTTT. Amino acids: CSAQGTANEKLFF.